Listed below are T cell receptor beta chains from one sample, sequenced in a study of Ad26.COV2.S vaccination and SARS-CoV-2 variants. The table came from immunoSEQ multiplex PCR; TCRdb's copy has only in-frame clones and leaves some out. The sample shows about 350,000 clones, about 91% of them seen only once. This sample comprised peripheral blood, obtained after recovery from COVID-19. Every receptor here comes from a human donor who had recovered from COVID-19. The CDR3 runs from the conserved cysteine through the conserved F or W. Fields, in order: V gene, J gene, CDR3 protein.

>TRBV7-9|TRBJ1-1
CASSLVEGSNTEAFF
>TRBV4-1|TRBJ1-5
CASSHGRASNQPQHF
>TRBV5-1|TRBJ2-7
CASSLAAGGPQYF
>TRBV19|TRBJ1-5
CASSMLGFNQPQHF
>TRBV30|TRBJ1-1
CAWVTGNTEAFF
>TRBV5-6|TRBJ2-3
CASSGRTSGFSLQYF
>TRBV15|TRBJ2-1
CATSRGHDSYLRFF
>TRBV9|TRBJ2-5
CASAKVGETQYF
>TRBV9|TRBJ1-2
CASYRHPGYTF
>TRBV5-1|TRBJ2-7
CASSGAEGANLYEQYF
>TRBV19|TRBJ1-1
CASSIGGDSPKAFF
>TRBV7-9|TRBJ1-1
CASSLAKKDTEAFF
>TRBV7-2|TRBJ2-3
CASSLGGVGTDTQYF
>TRBV5-4|TRBJ2-7
CASSLIQGTYEQYF
>TRBV6-5|TRBJ1-1
CASQKDSREAFF